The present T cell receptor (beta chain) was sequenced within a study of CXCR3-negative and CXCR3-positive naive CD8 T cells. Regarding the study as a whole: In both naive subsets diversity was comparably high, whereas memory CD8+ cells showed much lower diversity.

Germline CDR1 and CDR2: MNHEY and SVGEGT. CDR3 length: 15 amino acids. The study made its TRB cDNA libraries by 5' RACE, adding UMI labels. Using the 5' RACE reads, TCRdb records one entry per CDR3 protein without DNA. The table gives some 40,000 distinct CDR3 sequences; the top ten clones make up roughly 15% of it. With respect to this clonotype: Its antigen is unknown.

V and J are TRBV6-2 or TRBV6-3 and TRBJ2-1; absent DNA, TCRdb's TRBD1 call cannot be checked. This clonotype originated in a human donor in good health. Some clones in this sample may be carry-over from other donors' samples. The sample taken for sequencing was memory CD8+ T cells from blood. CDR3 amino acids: CASSYGTGFLNEQFF.